The next 32 T cell receptor beta chains were all read from a single sample in a study of CD8 T cells in Susac syndrome. Reverse transcription of about 0.45 to 1 ug RNA was performed with random hexamers. A single record per CDR3 protein comes from TCRdb applying MiXCR to the immunoSEQ multiplex PCR reads. The sample has 150,000 to 200,000 distinct CDR3 sequences, approximately 95% seen once. The sequenced sample was CD4+ T cells from PBMCs. These receptors originate from a human donor with multiple sclerosis.

The gene calls are TRBV21-1 and TRBJ2-1; TRBD1 is the table's D call and was not checked against the DNA. TRBV21-1 is described as a pseudogene. The CDR3 is 15 amino acids. CDR3 bases: TGTGCCAGCACCCCGACAGGGAACTCCTACAATGAGCAGTTCTTC. Translated: CASTPTGNSYNEQFF.

The V and J genes are TRBV5-1 and TRBJ2-5; 8 positions agree with TRBD1. Germline V gene data show CDR1 as SGHRS and CDR2 as YFSETQ. With V trimmed by 5 bases and J by 1 base, 4 bases remained unmatched. The CDR3 consists of 14 residues. CDR3: CASRPGQGQETQYF. The CDR3 nucleotides read TGCGCCAGCAGACCAGGACAGGGCCAAGAGACCCAGTACTTC.

This rearrangement joins TRBV30 to TRBJ1-4; D remains unclear. The CDR3 loop spans 11 amino acids. Germline V CDR1 and CDR2: GTSNPN, SVGIG (reference sequence). Deletions cut 2 bases from V and 7 bases from J, with 5 bases between. CDR3 in DNA: TGTGCCTGGAGTCGTGGTGAAAAACTGTTTTTT. Translation gives CAWSRGEKLFF. The whole variable domain, filled in from reference TRBV30 and TRBJ1-4, reads SQTIHQWPATLVQPVGSPLSLECTVEGTSNPNLYWYRQAAGRGLQLLFYSVGIGQISSEVPQNLSASRPQDRQFILSSKKLLLSDSGFYLCAWSRGEKLFFGSGTQLSVL.

The V call is TRBV28, the J call TRBJ2-2, with D possibly matching TRBD2 (5 bases). Per germline, CDR1 MDHEN and CDR2 SYDVKM. V lost 6 bases and J 5 bases, leaving 16 bases between the germline ends. The CDR3 has 15 amino acids. The CDR3 region is CASRLTGWVTGELFF. The DNA for the CDR3 is TGTGCCAGCAGACTTACGGGATGGGTTACCGGGGAGCTGTTTTTT.

This clonotype turned up a few times. V gene TRBV5-1 combines with J gene TRBJ2-7; 7 bases line up with TRBD2. This CDR3 comprises 16 residues. Germline V gene data show CDR1 as SGHRS and CDR2 as YFSETQ. The J segment lost 0 bases and the V segment lost 4 bases, leaving 10 bases of the junction unmatched. CDR3 sequence: CASSLGGSGSSYEQYF. In nucleotides, the CDR3 is TGCGCCAGCAGCCTCGGGGGGTCGGGTAGCTCCTACGAGCAGTACTTC.

The J gene is TRBJ2-5, the V gene TRBV3-1, with D perhaps assigned TRBD1 or TRBD2 (5 bases each). Germline V gives CDR1 LGHDT, CDR2 YNNKEL (reference sequence). Trimming removed 3 bases at V and 1 base at J, with 9 bases between. CDR3 length: 14 amino acids. The CDR3 DNA reads as TGTGCCAGCAGCCACAGGGAGCCCCAAGAGACCCAGTACTTC. Its translation: CASSHREPQETQYF.

The rearrangement links TRBV6-6 to TRBJ1-1; D not certain. Trimming cost V 6 bases and J 0 bases, with 14 bases left between them. Germline values: CDR1 MNHNY, CDR2 SVGAGI (reference sequence). The CDR3 is made up of 15 amino acids. The DNA for the CDR3 is TGTGCCAGCAGCCCCGATAGTTTAATGAACACTGAAGCTTTCTTT. The encoded protein is CASSPDSLMNTEAFF.

In regard to this clonotype: Relative to the germline gene, one junction end is altered; a read error may explain this. The chain joins TRBV12-3 or TRBV12-4 to TRBJ2-7, with no clear D. CDR3 length: 12 amino acids. CDR3 coding DNA: TGTGCCAGCGGTTTTAGCTCCTACGAGCAGTACTTC. Protein product: CASGFSSYEQYF.

V and J are TRBV5-1 and TRBJ2-5; 9 bases are shared with TRBD1. This CDR3 comprises 17 residues. The V and J ends lost 4 bases and 5 bases, in that order; junction bases with no gene match: 15. Looked up from germline, CDR1 is SGHRS and CDR2 is YFSETQ. The CDR3 here is CASSHDRGEPQGETQYF. The CDR3 region has the DNA TGCGCCAGCAGCCACGACAGGGGGGAGCCCCAAGGGGAGACCCAGTACTTC.

The rearrangement uses TRBV12-3 or TRBV12-4 and TRBJ2-5; 9 bases match TRBD2. V shed 6 bases, J shed 1 base, and the junction held 6 bases outside the gene matches. The CDR3 loop spans 15 amino acids. CDR3: CASRPSGASQETQYF. The CDR3 DNA is TGTGCCAGCAGACCTAGCGGGGCTAGCCAAGAGACCCAGTACTTC.

The V call is TRBV19, the J call TRBJ2-7, with 8 bases matching TRBD1. With V trimmed by 4 bases and J by 3 bases, 8 bases remained unmatched. The CDR3 contains 15 residues. The V gene's germline CDR1 is LNHDA and CDR2 SQIVND (reference sequence). CDR3 region: CASSNNRGAIYEQYF. The CDR3 DNA reads as TGTGCCAGTAGTAACAACAGGGGGGCGATCTACGAGCAGTACTTC.

This rearrangement joins TRBV28 to TRBJ2-5, with 9 bases matching TRBD2. Germline trimming cut 3 bases from V and 6 bases from J; bases unmatched to any gene: 8. The CDR3 loop spans 15 amino acids. Per germline, CDR1 MDHEN and CDR2 SYDVKM. CDR3 nucleotide sequence: TGTGCCAGCAGTTTCCGGCTAGCGGGGATAAAGACCCAGTACTTC. Its translation is CASSFRLAGIKTQYF.

V gene TRBV5-4 combines with J gene TRBJ2-5; 9 positions match TRBD2. The ends lost 4 bases at V and 2 bases at J; junction bases unmatched: 9. Germline V lookup: CDR1 SGHNT, CDR2 YYREEE (reference sequence). This CDR3 is built from 16 residues. CDR3 in amino acids: CASSPRLAAVQETQYF. The CDR3 DNA is TGTGCCAGCAGCCCTCGACTAGCGGCCGTTCAAGAGACCCAGTACTTC.

The chain uses TRBV30 and TRBJ1-2, with a weak D call TRBD1 (5 bases). The CDR3 is made up of 15 amino acids. The V gene lost 0 bases and the J gene lost 4 bases, with 15 bases spanning the gap. CDR1 is GTSNPN and CDR2 is SVGIG in the germline V gene (reference sequence). The CDR3 reads CAWSVLRGRSYGYTF. The DNA for the CDR3 is TGTGCCTGGAGTGTACTGAGGGGCCGCTCCTATGGCTACACCTTC.

The chain couples TRBV4-1 to TRBJ1-4, with a weak D call TRBD1 (6 bases). Germline CDR1 is MGHRA and CDR2 is YSYEKL. This CDR3 comprises 17 residues. Trimming left V 1 base short and J 4 bases short, with 16 bases between. The CDR3 DNA follows: TGCGCCAGCAGCCAAGTAGGCAGGGGCCGAAATAATGAAAAACTGTTTTTT. This gives the protein CASSQVGRGRNNEKLFF.

The rearrangement uses TRBV4-2 and TRBJ1-2; D gene unclear. CDR3 length: 15 residues. Germline V gene sequence: CDR1 LGHNA, CDR2 YNFKEQ. Trimming removed 1 base at V and 2 bases at J, with 11 bases between. The CDR3 DNA reads as TGTGCCAGCAGCCAAGCACTGGGAGAAAACTATGGCTACACCTTC. It specifies CASSQALGENYGYTF.

V and J are TRBV24-1 and TRBJ1-5; TRBD1 might be the D (6 bases). CDR1 and CDR2 (germline): KGHDR, SFDVKD. With 4 bases removed from V and 2 bases from J, the gap between germline ends came to 14 bases. The CDR3 has 16 residues. The CDR3 nucleotides read TGTGCCACCAGTGACCCCGGACAGTCTGGCAATCAGCCCCAGCATTTT. Its protein is CATSDPGQSGNQPQHF.

The chain uses TRBV29-1 and TRBJ2-3; D not resolved. The CDR3 runs to 12 residues. Trimming removed 3 bases from V and 3 bases from J, with 7 bases in between. Germline lookup yields CDR1 SQVTM and CDR2 ANQGSEA. The chain's CDR3 is CSVDENTDTQYF. Written as DNA, the CDR3 is TGCAGCGTTGATGAAAATACAGATACGCAGTATTTT.

The chain recombines TRBV6-5 with TRBJ2-2; D ambiguous. There are 15 residues in the CDR3. Per germline, CDR1 MNHEY and CDR2 SVGAGI. Between the trimmed V and J ends, which lost 4 bases and 3 bases, there was a span of 12 bases. CDR3 nucleotides: TGTGCCAGCAGTTCGTTCGGACCGGACACCGGGGAGCTGTTTTTT. Translating gives CASSSFGPDTGELFF.

The chain couples TRBV12-3 or TRBV12-4 to TRBJ2-1; D is unclear. V was pared by 4 bases and J by 6 bases, with 10 bases between. The CDR3 is made up of 13 amino acids. The CDR3 sequence is CASSSPVINEQFF. DNA of the CDR3: TGTGCCAGCAGTTCTCCCGTTATCAATGAGCAGTTCTTC.

The rearrangement links TRBV28 to TRBJ1-1, with D possibly being TRBD1 (5 bases). The germline gives CDR1 MDHEN, CDR2 SYDVKM. Deletions cut 8 bases from V and 10 bases from J, with 20 bases between. The CDR3 is 13 residues long. This CDR3 is CASGSGTRDGAFF. CDR3 in DNA: TGTGCCAGCGGATCCGGGACCCGGGACGGAGCTTTCTTT.

The CDR3 protein is CASSQGGSPSGETQYF. CDR3 DNA: TGCGCCAGCAGCCAAGGAGGGAGCCCGAGTGGAGAGACCCAGTACTTC. This chain uses TRBV4-3 with TRBJ2-5, with D possibly TRBD2 on 5 matching bases. The germline V gene has CDR1 LGHNA and CDR2 YSLEER. The CDR3 is made up of 16 amino acids. V lost 1 base and J lost 4, with 16 bases in between.

The gene calls are TRBV5-6 and TRBJ1-2; 7 bases fit TRBD1. The CDR3 has 16 residues. Germline CDR1 reads SGHDT; CDR2 reads YYEEEE. J gave up 5 bases and V 5 bases, and 15 bases lay outside the gene matches. CDR3: CASSRETGVKGYGYTF. CDR3 coding DNA: TGTGCCAGCAGTCGAGAAACAGGGGTGAAAGGATATGGCTACACCTTC.

V is TRBV12-3 or TRBV12-4 and J is TRBJ1-2; 8 bases are a match to TRBD1. V gave up 5 bases and J gave up 6 bases; unmatched junction bases: 8. The CDR3 runs to 14 residues. CDR3 sequence reads: CASSKGQGVNGYTF. The CDR3 region has the DNA TGTGCCAGCAGTAAAGGACAGGGAGTAAATGGCTACACCTTC.

The chain links TRBV3-1 to TRBJ2-1; D is ambiguous. Trimming pared 0 bases from V and 5 bases from J, leaving 14 bases between. The CDR3 has 16 amino acids. CDR1 and CDR2 from the germline V gene are LGHDT and YNNKEL (reference sequence). The DNA of the CDR3 is TGTGCCAGCAGCCAAGAGCTCCTGGCGGACGACAATGAGCAGTTCTTC. Translating gives CASSQELLADDNEQFF.

The gene calls are TRBV7-2 and TRBJ2-5, with 10 bases fitting TRBD2. The V segment lost 1 base and the J segment 5 bases; nucleotides outside the gene matches: 10. CDR1 and CDR2 from the germline V gene are SGHTA and FQGNSA. The CDR3 has 17 residues. This CDR3 reads CASSLGLRLAGHETQYF. Here the CDR3 DNA reads TGTGCCAGCAGCTTAGGTTTGAGACTAGCGGGTCACGAGACCCAGTACTTC.

The chain links TRBV19 to TRBJ1-2; tentative D call: TRBD1 (5 bases). Deletions cut 7 bases from V and 1 base from J, with 19 bases between. Germline V gene lookup returns CDR1 LNHDA and CDR2 SQIVND (reference sequence). The CDR3 length is 16 residues. The CDR3 DNA sequence: TGTGCCAGTAACCCTTTGGTGACAGATAGTAACTATGGCTACACCTTC. Its protein is CASNPLVTDSNYGYTF.

The chain carries TRBV6-5 and TRBJ1-1; 7 bases match TRBD1. With V trimmed by 4 bases and J by 4 bases, 3 bases remained unmatched. Germline V gene sequence: CDR1 MNHEY, CDR2 SVGAGI. The CDR3 length is 13 residues. The CDR3 region is CASSSTGSTEAFF. The CDR3 nucleotides read TGTGCCAGCAGTTCGACAGGGTCCACTGAAGCTTTCTTT.

This chain uses TRBV3-1 with TRBJ1-3; tentative D call: TRBD1 (5 bases). Germline CDR1 LGHDT, CDR2 YNNKEL (reference sequence). V was shortened by 7 bases and J by 6 bases, with 10 bases between the two germline ends. The CDR3 length is 12 residues. The CDR3 region has the DNA TGTGCCAGCACAGGGTATGAAAACACCATATATTTT. Its protein product is CASTGYENTIYF.

This chain uses TRBV19 with TRBJ1-5; D uncertain. The V end was cut by 4 bases, the J end by 3 bases, with 10 bases between. Germline loops: CDR1 LNHDA, CDR2 SQIVND (reference sequence). The CDR3 loop spans 14 amino acids. CDR3 in amino acids: CASSRTEPNQPQHF. DNA for the CDR3: TGTGCCAGTAGTAGAACAGAGCCCAATCAGCCCCAGCATTTT.

J is TRBJ1-2 and V is TRBV11-2, with 10 bases matching TRBD1. V dropped 1 base and J dropped 3; count of bases not matched to a gene: 5. This CDR3 has 16 amino acids. The germline gives CDR1 SGHAT, CDR2 FQNNGV. The CDR3 DNA reads as TGTGCCAGCAGCTTAGGCGGGACAGGGGCTTACTATGGCTACACCTTC. It translates to CASSLGGTGAYYGYTF. Supplemented by reference TRBV11-2 and TRBJ1-2, the full variable domain reads EAGVAQSPRYKIIEKRQSVAFWCNPISGHATLYWYQQILGQGPKLLIQFQNNGVVDDSQLPKDRFSAERLKGVDSTLKIQPAKLEDSAVYLCASSLGGTGAYYGYTFGSGTRLTVV.

The chain employs TRBV18 and TRBJ1-6, with D hard to call. Germline CDR1 KGHSH, CDR2 LQKENI. CDR3 length: 16 amino acids. Trimming shortened V by 1 base and J by 1 base, and 8 bases separated the two germline ends. The CDR3 sequence: CASSPLGKSYNSPLHF. DNA of the CDR3: TGTGCCAGCTCACCACTTGGTAAATCCTATAATTCACCCCTCCACTTT.